This T cell receptor beta chain is from a study of OX40 agonist ivuxolimab in advanced cancers. Assay: immunoSEQ multiplex PCR; the TCRdb copy retains only in-frame clones and omits some. The table shows 11,000 to 15,000 clones, with roughly nine tenths occurring only once. Notes on this clone: Antigen unknown.

General study findings and limits: The study found that CD8+ T cells averaged more expanded clones than CD4+.

The CDR3 is 14 residues long. Germline values: CDR1 MNHEY, CDR2 SMNVEV (reference sequence). With 2 bases removed from V and 4 bases from J, the gap between germline ends came to 9 bases. Autoimmune disease history or systemic immunosuppression led to patients being barred. Peripheral blood came from all dose cohorts at three timepoints. Source: CD4+ or CD8+ T cells sorted from blood, taken in a trial of the OX40 agonist ivuxolimab. This clonotype was obtained from an adult with an advanced solid tumor such as melanoma, head and neck, liver or kidney cancer. The rearrangement uses TRBV27 and TRBJ2-1; a weak D match, TRBD2 (6 bases). The CDR3 loop reads CASSLGGSYNEQFF. For the CDR3, the DNA is TGTGCCAGCAGTTTAGGGGGGAGTTACAATGAGCAGTTCTTC.